The sequence of this T cell receptor beta chain was determined in a study of T cells in localized non-small cell lung cancer. Generated by immunoSEQ multiplex PCR, the TCRdb table keeps only in-frame clones and is missing some. This table holds roughly 16,000 clones, 89% found once. CDR1 is KGHSH, CDR2 LQKENI, per germline. V shed 2 bases and J 4 bases; nucleotides not matched to a gene: 6. CDR3 length: 16 residues. Points on this clone: Its specificity is not known.

Study observations and caveats: Greater blood T cell density accompanied longer overall survival. The study detected a median roughly 61 of the top 100 tumor clones in adjacent lung. Tumor showed lower T cell clonality than uninvolved adjacent lung, where it was highest.

Sequencing used peripheral blood, obtained before any cancer treatment. The rearrangement joins TRBV18 to TRBJ1-5; 9 bases line up with TRBD1. The source is a female donor aged 60 or older with stage III squamous cell lung carcinoma. The CDR3 is CASSPSRTGVNQPQHF. The CDR3 nucleotides are TGTGCCAGCTCACCATCCAGGACAGGGGTAAATCAGCCCCAGCATTTT.